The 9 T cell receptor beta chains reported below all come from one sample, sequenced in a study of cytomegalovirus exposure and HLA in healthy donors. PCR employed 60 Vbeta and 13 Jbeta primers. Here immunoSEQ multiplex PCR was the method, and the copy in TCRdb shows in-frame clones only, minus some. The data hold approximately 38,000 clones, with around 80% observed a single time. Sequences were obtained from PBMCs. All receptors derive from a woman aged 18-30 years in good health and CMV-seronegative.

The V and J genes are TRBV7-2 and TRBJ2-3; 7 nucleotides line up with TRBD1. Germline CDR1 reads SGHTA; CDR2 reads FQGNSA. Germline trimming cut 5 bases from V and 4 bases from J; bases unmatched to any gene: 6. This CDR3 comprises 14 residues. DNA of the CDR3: TGTGCCAGCAGCCTCCAAGGGGGCCCAGATACGCAGTATTTT. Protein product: CASSLQGGPDTQYF.

The CDR3 nucleotides read TGTGCCAGCAGCGGGACTGATAACAATGAGCAGTTCTTC. The encoded protein is CASSGTDNNEQFF. The rearrangement joins TRBV9 to TRBJ2-1; D possibly corresponds to TRBD2 (5 bases). CDR3 size: 13 residues. Germline CDR1 reads SGDLS; CDR2 reads YYNGEE. Trimming cost V 3 bases and J 5 bases, with 9 bases left between them.

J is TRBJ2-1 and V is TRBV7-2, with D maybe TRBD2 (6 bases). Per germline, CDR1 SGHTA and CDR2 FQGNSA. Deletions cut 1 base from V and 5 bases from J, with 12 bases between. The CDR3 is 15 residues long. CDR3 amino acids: CASSLVVASDNEQFF. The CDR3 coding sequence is TGTGCCAGCAGCTTAGTAGTTGCTAGCGACAATGAGCAGTTCTTC. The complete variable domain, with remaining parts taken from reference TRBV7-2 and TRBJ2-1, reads GAGVSQSPSNKVTEKGKDVELRCDPISGHTALYWYRQSLGQGLEFLIYFQGNSAPDKSGLPSDRFSAERTGGSVSTLTIQRTQQEDSAVYLCASSLVVASDNEQFFGPGTRLTVL.

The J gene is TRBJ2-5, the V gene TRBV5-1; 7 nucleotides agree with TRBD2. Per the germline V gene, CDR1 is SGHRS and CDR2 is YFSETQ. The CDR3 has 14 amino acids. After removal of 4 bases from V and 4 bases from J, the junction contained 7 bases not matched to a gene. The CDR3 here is CASSPNIAGETQYF. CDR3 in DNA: TGCGCCAGCAGCCCCAATATAGCGGGAGAGACCCAGTACTTC.

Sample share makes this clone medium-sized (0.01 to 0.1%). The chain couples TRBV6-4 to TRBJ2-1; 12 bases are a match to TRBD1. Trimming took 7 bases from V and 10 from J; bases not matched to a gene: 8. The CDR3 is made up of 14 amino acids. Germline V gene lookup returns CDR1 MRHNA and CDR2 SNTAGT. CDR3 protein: CASTSGTGGREQFF. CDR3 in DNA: TGTGCCAGCACCTCTGGGACAGGGGGCAGGGAGCAGTTCTTC.

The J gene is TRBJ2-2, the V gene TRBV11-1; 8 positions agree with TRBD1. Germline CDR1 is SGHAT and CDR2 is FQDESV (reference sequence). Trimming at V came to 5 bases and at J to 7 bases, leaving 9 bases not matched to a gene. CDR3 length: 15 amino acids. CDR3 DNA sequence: TGTGCCAGCAGCCCAGGGGGCAGGTTTGGCGGGGAGCTGTTTTTT. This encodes CASSPGGRFGGELFF.

Here the CDR3 reads CASSEPGQEPTTIYF. Here the CDR3 DNA reads TGTGCCAGCAGTGAACCGGGACAAGAGCCGACCACCATATATTTT. The gene calls are TRBV6-1 and TRBJ1-3; D is possibly TRBD1 (6 bases). Trimming left V 2 bases short and J 9 bases short, with 17 bases between. The CDR3 has 15 amino acids. Germline lookup yields CDR1 MNHNS and CDR2 SASEGT.

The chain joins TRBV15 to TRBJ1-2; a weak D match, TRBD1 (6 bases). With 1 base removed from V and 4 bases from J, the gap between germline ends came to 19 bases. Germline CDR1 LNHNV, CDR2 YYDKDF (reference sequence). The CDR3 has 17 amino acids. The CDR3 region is CATSRGGETGSIYGYTF. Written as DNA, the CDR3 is TGTGCCACCAGCAGAGGTGGGGAGACAGGCTCTATCTATGGCTACACCTTC.

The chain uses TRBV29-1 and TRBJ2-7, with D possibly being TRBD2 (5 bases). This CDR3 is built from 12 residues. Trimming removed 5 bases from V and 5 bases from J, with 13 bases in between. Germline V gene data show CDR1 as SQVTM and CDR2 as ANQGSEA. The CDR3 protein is CSVPFGEHEQYF. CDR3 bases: TGCAGCGTTCCATTTGGGGAGCACGAGCAGTACTTC.